Listed here are 18 T cell receptor beta chains from one sample, sequenced in a study of T-cell reconstitution after alpha-beta-depleted transplantation in children. This sample's TCRbeta library carried unique molecular identifier barcodes. TCRdb reanalysed the PCR reads using MiXCR and keeps one entry per CDR3 protein. The sample includes hundreds of thousands of distinct CDR3 sequences, roughly a tenth of them seen just once. This sample comprised PBMCs, obtained before TCRalphabeta/CD19-depleted stem cell transplant. These TCRs come from a child less than two years old with acute myeloid leukemia, due to receive a stem cell transplant.

This clonotype was counted between two and nine times. The chain carries TRBV7-9 and TRBJ2-1; 7 bases are shared with TRBD1. The V and J ends lost 5 bases and 0 bases, in that order; junction bases with no gene match: 7. The germline CDR1 and CDR2 sequences are SEHNR and FQNEAQ (reference sequence). The CDR3 covers 16 residues. CDR3 nucleotide sequence: TGTGCCAGCAGCCCCAGAGCAGGGGGCTCCTACAATGAGCAGTTCTTC. It translates to CASSPRAGGSYNEQFF.

This clonotype was detected many times. The chain uses TRBV25-1 and TRBJ2-7, with D tentatively TRBD2 (6 bases). Germline CDR1 MGHDK, CDR2 SYGVNS. V lost 3 bases and J lost 3, with 12 bases in between. The CDR3 length is 14 residues. The CDR3 is CASSDLTGDYEQYF. DNA of the CDR3: TGTGCCAGCAGTGATCTTACGGGGGACTACGAGCAGTACTTC.

The V gene is TRBV7-9, the J gene TRBJ1-1, with a tentative D call TRBD1 (6 bases). V lost 4 bases to trimming and J lost 5 bases, with 11 bases between them. CDR1 and CDR2 (germline): SEHNR, FQNEAQ (reference sequence). This CDR3 has 13 amino acids. CDR3 residues: CASSSSGVTEAFF. DNA for the CDR3: TGTGCCAGCAGCTCCTCAGGGGTAACTGAAGCTTTCTTT.

This clonotype has at least ten counts. The rearrangement joins TRBV7-2 to TRBJ2-1; D is perhaps TRBD2 (7 bases). Germline values: CDR1 SGHTA, CDR2 FQGNSA. The germline V and J ends were trimmed by 10 bases and 7 bases, with 14 bases remaining between them. The CDR3 totals 12 residues. The CDR3 coding sequence is TGTGCCACTGGGGGGGGCAGAAATGAGCAGTTCTTC. Amino acid sequence: CATGGGRNEQFF.

This clonotype was observed at least ten times. This chain connects TRBV9 to TRBJ2-1, with D uncertain. In germline, CDR1 is SGDLS, CDR2 YYNGEE. V gave up 0 bases and J gave up 10 bases, with 11 bases separating them. The CDR3 runs to 13 residues. CDR3: CASSVEAYLEQFF. The CDR3 DNA sequence: TGTGCCAGCAGCGTAGAGGCCTACCTGGAGCAGTTCTTC.

This clonotype has a count of ten or more. The V gene is TRBV5-1, the J gene TRBJ2-7; a weak D match, TRBD2 (5 bases). Between the trimmed V and J ends, which lost 2 bases and 3 bases, there was a span of 12 bases. Per germline, CDR1 SGHRS and CDR2 YFSETQ. The CDR3 sequence is 14 residues long. The CDR3: CASSLRGSLYEQYF. Here the CDR3 DNA reads TGCGCCAGCAGCTTACGGGGATCCCTCTACGAGCAGTACTTC. Supplemented by reference TRBV5-1 and TRBJ2-7, the full variable domain reads KAGVTQTPRYLIKTRGQQVTLSCSPISGHRSVSWYQQTPGQGLQFLFEYFSETQRNKGNFPGRFSGRQFSNSRSEMNVSTLELGDSALYLCASSLRGSLYEQYFGPGTRLTVT.

Turning to this clonotype: This may come from a read error, since a much larger clone is one base off. The chain is built from TRBV11-2 and TRBJ1-4; possibly TRBD1 for D (5 bases). Trimming shortened V by 6 bases and J by 14 bases, and 19 bases separated the two germline ends. The V gene's germline CDR1 is SGHAT and CDR2 FQNNGV. The CDR3 loop spans 13 amino acids. The CDR3 DNA sequence: TGTGCCAGCAGGTTATCCTCCCGGGGGGTCCTGTTTTTT. Its translation is CASRLSSRGVLFF.

This clonotype was observed a handful of times. This chain connects TRBV24-1 to TRBJ2-5; D not certain. This CDR3 region has 13 residues. V shed 3 bases and J shed 5 bases, with 9 bases lying between them. Germline assignment: CDR1 KGHDR and CDR2 SFDVKD. This CDR3 is CATSDPPQETQYF. DNA of the CDR3: TGTGCCACCAGTGATCCTCCCCAGGAGACCCAGTACTTC.

This clonotype occurred many times. J is TRBJ2-7 and V is TRBV20-1; the match to TRBD1 covers 8 bases. This CDR3 is 14 amino acids long. The trim removed 3 bases at V and 4 bases at J, leaving 8 bases unmatched. The V gene's germline CDR1 is DFQATT and CDR2 SNEGSKA (reference sequence). In DNA, the CDR3 is TGCAGTGCTAGCGTATCACAGGGGGAATACGAGCAGTACTTC. It yields the protein CSASVSQGEYEQYF.

The table lists this clonotype with many counts. In nucleotides, the CDR3 is TGCAGTGCTAGATACCGGGATCCCGAAGAGACCCAGTACTTC. Translated: CSARYRDPEETQYF. V usage is TRBV20-1 and J usage is TRBJ2-5; tentatively, D is TRBD2 (5 bases). The CDR3 runs to 14 residues. From germline, CDR1 is DFQATT and CDR2 SNEGSKA (reference sequence). Trimming stripped 2 bases from V and 3 bases from J, with 13 bases between.

In its sample, this clonotype was seen many times. The rearrangement joins TRBV7-6 to TRBJ2-7; 8 nucleotides match TRBD1. The CDR3 contains 15 residues. Losses at the gene ends were 4 bases for V and 2 bases for J; bases not matched to a gene: 7. Per germline, CDR1 SGHVS and CDR2 FNYEAQ. DNA of the CDR3: TGTGCCAGCAGCTCACCCGGACAGGGTCCCTACGAGCAGTACTTC. Protein product: CASSSPGQGPYEQYF.

This clonotype was seen many times. The rearrangement joins TRBV6-5 to TRBJ2-1; a weak D match, TRBD1 (5 bases). Germline V lookup: CDR1 MNHEY, CDR2 SVGAGI. V was trimmed by 6 bases and J by 8 bases, leaving 11 bases between them. The CDR3 length is 12 residues. Written as DNA, the CDR3 is TGTGCCAGCAGCCTCGACAGATATGAGCAGTTCTTC. As protein: CASSLDRYEQFF.

This clonotype has a count of ten or more. V usage is TRBV10-3 and J usage is TRBJ1-5; 7 bases are a match to TRBD1. CDR1 and CDR2 from the germline V gene are ENHRY and SYGVKD. The CDR3 loop spans 17 amino acids. V trimming: 3 bases; J trimming: 0 bases; junction bases outside the gene matches: 8. In DNA, the CDR3 is TGTGCCATCAGTGATACCAGGGACAGTTATAGCAATCAGCCCCAGCATTTT. Translated: CAISDTRDSYSNQPQHF.

The chain has TRBV29-1 and TRBJ2-5, with TRBD1 as a possible D gene (8 bases). The CDR3 length is 19 residues. The germline CDR1 and CDR2 sequences are SQVTM and ANQGSEA. The V gene lost 2 bases and the J gene lost 1 base, with 26 bases spanning the gap. In DNA, the CDR3 is TGCAGCGTTGAACCGTTCCTAGCGGAGACAGGGGTTTCCCAAGAGACCCAGTACTTC. Translation: CSVEPFLAETGVSQETQYF.

This clonotype came up many times. V is TRBV15 and J is TRBJ2-1; 8 bases fit TRBD1. Germline V CDR1 and CDR2: LNHNV, YYDKDF (reference sequence). The CDR3 has 16 residues. Germline trimming cut 0 bases from V and 6 bases from J; bases unmatched to any gene: 7. This CDR3 reads CATSRDEGRGRNEQFF. DNA of the CDR3: TGTGCCACCAGCAGAGATGAGGGCAGGGGGCGCAATGAGCAGTTCTTC.

Ten or more counts support this clonotype. This chain uses TRBV20-1 with TRBJ2-2; 8 nucleotides align to TRBD1. This CDR3 contains 14 residues. Germline trimming cut 3 bases from V and 5 bases from J; bases unmatched to any gene: 5. Per the germline V gene, CDR1 is DFQATT and CDR2 is SNEGSKA (reference sequence). The CDR3 here is CSASLTGETGELFF. The CDR3 region has the DNA TGCAGTGCTAGTTTGACAGGGGAAACCGGGGAGCTGTTTTTT.

This clonotype came up many times. The chain couples TRBV20-1 to TRBJ2-3, with D perhaps TRBD2 (6 bases). The V end lost 6 bases, the J end lost 1 base, and 14 bases lay between the germline ends. In germline, CDR1 is DFQATT, CDR2 SNEGSKA (reference sequence). The CDR3 totals 14 residues. In DNA, the CDR3 is TGCAGTGCCGGGAGTGTAGGTGGCACAGATACGCAGTATTTT. As protein: CSAGSVGGTDTQYF.

This clonotype was observed many times. The gene calls are TRBV20-1 and TRBJ2-3; D unresolved. Trimming stripped 3 bases from V and 4 bases from J, with 5 bases between. This CDR3 region has 11 residues. Germline lookup yields CDR1 DFQATT and CDR2 SNEGSKA (reference sequence). The CDR3 loop reads CSASLPDTQYF. In DNA form, the CDR3 reads TGCAGTGCTAGTCTCCCAGATACGCAGTATTTT.